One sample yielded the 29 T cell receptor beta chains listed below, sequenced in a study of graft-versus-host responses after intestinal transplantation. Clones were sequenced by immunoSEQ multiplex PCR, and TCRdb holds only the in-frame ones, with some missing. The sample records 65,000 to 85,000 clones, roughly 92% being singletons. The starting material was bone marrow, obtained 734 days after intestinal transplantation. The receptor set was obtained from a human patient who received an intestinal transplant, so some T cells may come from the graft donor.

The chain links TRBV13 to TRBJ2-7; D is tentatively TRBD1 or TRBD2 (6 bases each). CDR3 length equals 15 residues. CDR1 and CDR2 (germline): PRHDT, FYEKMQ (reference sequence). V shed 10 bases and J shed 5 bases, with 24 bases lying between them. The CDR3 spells CATKRQVRGDDEQYF. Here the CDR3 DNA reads TGTGCCACCAAACGACAGGTGAGGGGGGACGACGAGCAGTACTTC.

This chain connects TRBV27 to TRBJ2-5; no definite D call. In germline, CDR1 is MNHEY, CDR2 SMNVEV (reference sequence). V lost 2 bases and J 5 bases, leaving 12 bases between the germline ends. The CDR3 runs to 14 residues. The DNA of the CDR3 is TGTGCCAGCAGTTTAGCCCCGGCCTTTGAGACCCAGTACTTC. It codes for CASSLAPAFETQYF.

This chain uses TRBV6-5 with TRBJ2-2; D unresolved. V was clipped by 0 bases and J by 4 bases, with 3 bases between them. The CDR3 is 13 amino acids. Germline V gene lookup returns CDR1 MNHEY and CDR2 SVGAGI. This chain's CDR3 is CASSYSTTGELFF. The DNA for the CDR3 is TGTGCCAGCAGTTACTCGACCACCGGGGAGCTGTTTTTT.

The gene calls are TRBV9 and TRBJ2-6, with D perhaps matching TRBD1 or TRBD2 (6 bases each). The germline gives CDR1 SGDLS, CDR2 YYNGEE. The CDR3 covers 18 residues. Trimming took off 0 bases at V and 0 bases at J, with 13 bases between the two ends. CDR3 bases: TGTGCCAGCAGCGTAGGAAGGGGGGATAGCTCTGGGGCCAACGTCCTGACTTTC. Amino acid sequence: CASSVGRGDSSGANVLTF.

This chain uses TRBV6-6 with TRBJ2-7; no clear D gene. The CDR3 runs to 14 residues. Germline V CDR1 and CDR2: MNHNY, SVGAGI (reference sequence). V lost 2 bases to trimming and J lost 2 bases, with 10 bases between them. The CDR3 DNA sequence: TGTGCCAGCAGTTACGAGGCCAGAACCTACGAGCAGTACTTC. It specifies CASSYEARTYEQYF.

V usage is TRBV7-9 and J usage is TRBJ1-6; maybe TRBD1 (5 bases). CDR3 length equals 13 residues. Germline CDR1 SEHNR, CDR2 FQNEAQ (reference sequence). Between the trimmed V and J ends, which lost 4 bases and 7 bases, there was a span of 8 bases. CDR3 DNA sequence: TGTGCCAGCAGCTCCGGGGCGAATTCACCCCTCCACTTT. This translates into CASSSGANSPLHF.

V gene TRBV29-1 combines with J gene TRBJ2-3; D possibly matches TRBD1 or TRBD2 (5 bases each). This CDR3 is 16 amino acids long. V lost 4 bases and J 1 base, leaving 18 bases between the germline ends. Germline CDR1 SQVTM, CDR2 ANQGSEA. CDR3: CSVVSAGTRGTDTQYF. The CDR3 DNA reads TGCAGCGTTGTGAGTGCCGGGACCCGCGGCACAGATACGCAGTATTTT.

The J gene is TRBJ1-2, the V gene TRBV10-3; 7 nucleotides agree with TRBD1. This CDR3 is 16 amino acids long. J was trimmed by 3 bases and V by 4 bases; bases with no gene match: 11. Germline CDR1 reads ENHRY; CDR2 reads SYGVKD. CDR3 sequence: CAISGRNDREYYGYTF. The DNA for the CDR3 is TGTGCCATCAGTGGACGTAATGACAGGGAGTACTATGGCTACACCTTC.

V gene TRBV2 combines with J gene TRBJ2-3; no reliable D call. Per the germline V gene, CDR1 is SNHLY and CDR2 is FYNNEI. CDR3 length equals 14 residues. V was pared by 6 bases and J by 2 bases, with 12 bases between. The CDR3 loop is CASSRGRNTDTQYF. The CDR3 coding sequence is TGTGCCAGCAGCAGAGGTAGGAACACAGATACGCAGTATTTT.

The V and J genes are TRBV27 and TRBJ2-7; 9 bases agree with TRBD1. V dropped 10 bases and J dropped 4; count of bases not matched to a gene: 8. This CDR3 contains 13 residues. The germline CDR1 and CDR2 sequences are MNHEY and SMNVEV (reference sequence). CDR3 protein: CAISPGQGYEQYF. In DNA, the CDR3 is TGTGCCATATCGCCGGGACAGGGTTACGAGCAGTACTTC.

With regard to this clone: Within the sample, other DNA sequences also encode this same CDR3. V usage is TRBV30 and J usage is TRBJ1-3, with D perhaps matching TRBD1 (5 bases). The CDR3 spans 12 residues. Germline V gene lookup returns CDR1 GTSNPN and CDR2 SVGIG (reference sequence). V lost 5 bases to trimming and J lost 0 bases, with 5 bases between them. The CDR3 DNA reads TGTGCCTGGGGGGCCTCTGGAAACACCATATATTTT. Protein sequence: CAWGASGNTIYF.

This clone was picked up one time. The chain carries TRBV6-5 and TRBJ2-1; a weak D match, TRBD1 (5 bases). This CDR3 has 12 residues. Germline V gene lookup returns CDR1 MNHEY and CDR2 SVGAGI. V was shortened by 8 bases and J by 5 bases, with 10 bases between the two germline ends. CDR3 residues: CASSLGHNEQFF. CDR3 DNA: TGTGCCAGCTCTCTGGGGCACAATGAGCAGTTCTTC.

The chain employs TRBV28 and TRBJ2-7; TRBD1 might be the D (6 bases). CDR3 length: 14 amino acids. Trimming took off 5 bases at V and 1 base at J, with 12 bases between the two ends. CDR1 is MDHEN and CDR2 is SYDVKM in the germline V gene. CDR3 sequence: CASSRSGHSYEQYF. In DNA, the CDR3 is TGTGCCAGCAGTCGATCGGGACATTCCTACGAGCAGTACTTC.

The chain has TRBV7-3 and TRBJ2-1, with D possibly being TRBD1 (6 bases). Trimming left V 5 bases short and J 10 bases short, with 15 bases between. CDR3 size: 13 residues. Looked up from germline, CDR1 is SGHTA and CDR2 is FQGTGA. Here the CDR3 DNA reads TGTGCCAGCAGCCCCCAAGACAGGTTCGAGCAGTTCTTC. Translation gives CASSPQDRFEQFF. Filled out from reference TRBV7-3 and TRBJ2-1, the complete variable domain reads GAGVSQTPSNKVTEKGKYVELRCDPISGHTALYWYRQSLGQGPEFLIYFQGTGAADDSGLPNDRFFAVRPEGSVSTLKIQRTERGDSAVYLCASSPQDRFEQFFGPGTRLTVL.

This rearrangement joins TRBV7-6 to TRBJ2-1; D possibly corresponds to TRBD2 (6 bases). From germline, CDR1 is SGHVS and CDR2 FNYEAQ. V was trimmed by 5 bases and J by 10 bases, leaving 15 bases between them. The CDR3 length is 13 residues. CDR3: CASSPGGGREQFF. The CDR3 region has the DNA TGTGCCAGCAGCCCCGGGGGAGGCCGAGAGCAGTTCTTC.

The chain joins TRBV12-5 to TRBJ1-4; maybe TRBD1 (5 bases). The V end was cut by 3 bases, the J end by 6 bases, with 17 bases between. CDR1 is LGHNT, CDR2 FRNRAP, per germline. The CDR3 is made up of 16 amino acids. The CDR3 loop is CASGFLVGALDEKLFF. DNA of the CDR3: TGTGCTAGTGGTTTCCTGGTTGGGGCCCTTGATGAAAAACTGTTTTTT.

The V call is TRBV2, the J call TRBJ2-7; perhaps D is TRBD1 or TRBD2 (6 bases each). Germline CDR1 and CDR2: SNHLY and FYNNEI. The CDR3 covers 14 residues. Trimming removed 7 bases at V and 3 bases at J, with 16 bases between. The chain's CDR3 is CASTDGGRGYEQYF. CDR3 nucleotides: TGTGCCAGCACTGATGGGGGGCGCGGCTACGAGCAGTACTTC.

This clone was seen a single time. The CDR3 loop is CASSYSFGGRTEAFF. The DNA for the CDR3 is TGTGCCAGCAGTTACTCGTTTGGGGGTAGAACTGAAGCTTTCTTT. The gene calls are TRBV6-5 and TRBJ1-1; TRBD1 is a possible D gene (5 bases). In germline, CDR1 is MNHEY, CDR2 SVGAGI. The CDR3 has 15 residues. The germline V and J ends were trimmed by 0 bases and 5 bases, with 13 bases remaining between them.

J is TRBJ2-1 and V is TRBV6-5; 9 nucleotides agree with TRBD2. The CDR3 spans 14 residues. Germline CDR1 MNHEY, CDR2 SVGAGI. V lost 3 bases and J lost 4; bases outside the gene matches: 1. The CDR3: CASSYAGGYNEQFF. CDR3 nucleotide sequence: TGTGCCAGCAGTTATGCGGGAGGGTACAATGAGCAGTTCTTC.

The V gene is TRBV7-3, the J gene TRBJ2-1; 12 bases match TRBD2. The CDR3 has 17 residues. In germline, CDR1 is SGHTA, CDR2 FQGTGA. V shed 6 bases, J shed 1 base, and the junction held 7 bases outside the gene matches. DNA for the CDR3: TGTGCCAGCAGACACGGACTAGCGGGAAGGTCCTACAATGAGCAGTTCTTC. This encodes CASRHGLAGRSYNEQFF.

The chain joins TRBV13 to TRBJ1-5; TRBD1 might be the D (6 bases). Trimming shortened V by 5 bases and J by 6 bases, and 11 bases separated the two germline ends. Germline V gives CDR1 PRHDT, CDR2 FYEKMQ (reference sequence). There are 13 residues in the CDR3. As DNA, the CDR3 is TGTGCCAGCAGCACACAGGGCCGTCAGCCCCAGCATTTT. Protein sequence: CASSTQGRQPQHF.

The CDR3 here is CASSIWGFPANTGELFF. As DNA, the CDR3 is TGTGCCAGTAGTATTTGGGGGTTCCCCGCGAACACCGGGGAGCTGTTTTTT. This sequence joins TRBV19 and TRBJ2-2; either TRBD1 or TRBD2 may fit D (5 bases each). CDR1 is LNHDA, CDR2 SQIVND, per germline (reference sequence). The CDR3 extends over 17 amino acids. Trimming pared 3 bases from V and 0 bases from J, leaving 14 bases between.

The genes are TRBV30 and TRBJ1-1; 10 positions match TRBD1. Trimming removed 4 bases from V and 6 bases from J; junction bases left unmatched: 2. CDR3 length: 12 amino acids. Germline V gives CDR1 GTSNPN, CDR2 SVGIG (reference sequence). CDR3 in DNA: TGTGCCTGGACGACAGGGGGCCCTGAAGCTTTCTTT. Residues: CAWTTGGPEAFF.

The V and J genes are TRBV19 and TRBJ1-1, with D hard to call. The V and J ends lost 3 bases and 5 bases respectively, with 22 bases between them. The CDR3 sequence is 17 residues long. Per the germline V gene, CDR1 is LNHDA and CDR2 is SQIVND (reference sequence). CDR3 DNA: TGTGCCAGTAGTATTCGTGCCATTCACCTTTTGTGGACTGAAGCTTTCTTT. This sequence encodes CASSIRAIHLLWTEAFF.

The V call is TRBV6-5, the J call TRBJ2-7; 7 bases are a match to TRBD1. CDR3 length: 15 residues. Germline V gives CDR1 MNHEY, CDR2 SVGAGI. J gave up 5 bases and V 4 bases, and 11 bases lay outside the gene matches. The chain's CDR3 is CASSLRLGQVNEQYF. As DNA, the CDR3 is TGTGCCAGCAGTTTACGACTCGGACAGGTAAACGAGCAGTACTTC.

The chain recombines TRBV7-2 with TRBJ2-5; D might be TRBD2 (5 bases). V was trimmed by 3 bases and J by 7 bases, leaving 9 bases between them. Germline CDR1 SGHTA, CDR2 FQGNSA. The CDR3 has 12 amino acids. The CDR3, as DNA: TGTGCCAGCAGCTTCCCAGAGGGGACCCAGTACTTC. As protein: CASSFPEGTQYF.

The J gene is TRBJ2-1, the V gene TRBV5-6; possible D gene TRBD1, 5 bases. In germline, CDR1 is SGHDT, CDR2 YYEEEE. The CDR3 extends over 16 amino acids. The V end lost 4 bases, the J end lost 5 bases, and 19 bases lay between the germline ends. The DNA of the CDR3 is TGTGCCAGCAGCCTGCCTCCCGGACAAACAGACAATGAGCAGTTCTTC. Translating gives CASSLPPGQTDNEQFF.

Here the CDR3 reads CASSGETASAFF. Written as DNA, the CDR3 is TGTGCCAGCAGTGGTGAGACAGCTTCGGCTTTCTTT. This rearrangement joins TRBV2 to TRBJ1-1; perhaps TRBD1 as D (5 bases). CDR1 is SNHLY and CDR2 is FYNNEI in the germline V gene. V was shortened by 4 bases and J by 11 bases, with 14 bases between the two germline ends. The CDR3 is made up of 12 amino acids.

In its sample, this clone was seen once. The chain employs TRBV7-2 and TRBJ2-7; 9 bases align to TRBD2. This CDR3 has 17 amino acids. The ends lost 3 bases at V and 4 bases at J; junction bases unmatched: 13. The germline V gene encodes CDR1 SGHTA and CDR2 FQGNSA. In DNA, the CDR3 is TGTGCCAGCAGCTTGGCAGGGGCAGCGGGAGGCTTTTACGAGCAGTACTTC. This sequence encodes CASSLAGAAGGFYEQYF.